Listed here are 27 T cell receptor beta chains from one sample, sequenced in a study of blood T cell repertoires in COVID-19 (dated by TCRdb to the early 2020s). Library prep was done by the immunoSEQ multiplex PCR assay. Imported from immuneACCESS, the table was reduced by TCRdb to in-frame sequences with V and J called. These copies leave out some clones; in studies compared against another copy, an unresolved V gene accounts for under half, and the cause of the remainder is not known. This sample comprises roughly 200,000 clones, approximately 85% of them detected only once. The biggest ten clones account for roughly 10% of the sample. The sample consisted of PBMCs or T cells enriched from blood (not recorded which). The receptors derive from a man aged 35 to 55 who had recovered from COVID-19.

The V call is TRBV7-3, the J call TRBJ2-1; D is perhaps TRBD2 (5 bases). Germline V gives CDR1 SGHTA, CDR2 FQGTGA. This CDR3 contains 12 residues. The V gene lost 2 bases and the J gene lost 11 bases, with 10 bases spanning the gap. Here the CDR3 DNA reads TGTGCCAGCAGCTTATCCGACTATAAGCAGTTCTTC. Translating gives CASSLSDYKQFF.

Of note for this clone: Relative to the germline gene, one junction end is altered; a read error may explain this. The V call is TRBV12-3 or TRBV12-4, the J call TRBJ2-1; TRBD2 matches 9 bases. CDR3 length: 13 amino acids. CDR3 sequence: CASSFQIAGVRIF. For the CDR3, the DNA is TGTGCCAGCAGTTTCCAAATAGCGGGAGTACGAATCTTC.

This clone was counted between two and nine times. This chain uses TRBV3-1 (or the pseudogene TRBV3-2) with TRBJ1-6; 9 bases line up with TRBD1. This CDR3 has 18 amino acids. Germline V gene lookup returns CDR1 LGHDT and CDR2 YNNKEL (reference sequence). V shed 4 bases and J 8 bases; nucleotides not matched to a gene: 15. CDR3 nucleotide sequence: TGTGCCAGCAGCCTCTCCGGGACAGGGTTATTTTATTATTCACCCCTCCACTTT. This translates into CASSLSGTGLFYYSPLHF.

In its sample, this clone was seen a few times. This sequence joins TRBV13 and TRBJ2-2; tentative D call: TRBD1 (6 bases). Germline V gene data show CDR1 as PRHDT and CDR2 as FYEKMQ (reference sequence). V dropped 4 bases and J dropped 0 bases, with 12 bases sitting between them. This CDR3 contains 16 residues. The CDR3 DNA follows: TGTGCCAGCAGCTATTCCGGGACATCGAACACCGGGGAGCTGTTTTTT. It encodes CASSYSGTSNTGELFF.

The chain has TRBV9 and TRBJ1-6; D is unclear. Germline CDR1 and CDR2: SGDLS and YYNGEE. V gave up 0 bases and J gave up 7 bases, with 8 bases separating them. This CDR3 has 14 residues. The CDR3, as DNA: TGTGCCAGCAGCGTAGGACACGAGAATTCACCCCTCCACTTT. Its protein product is CASSVGHENSPLHF.

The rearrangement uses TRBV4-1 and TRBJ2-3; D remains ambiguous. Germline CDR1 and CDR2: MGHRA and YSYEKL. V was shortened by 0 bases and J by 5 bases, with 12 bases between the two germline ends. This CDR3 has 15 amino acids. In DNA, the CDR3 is TGCGCCAGCAGCCAAGATCGAGTAGCCGGAGATACGCAGTATTTT. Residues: CASSQDRVAGDTQYF.

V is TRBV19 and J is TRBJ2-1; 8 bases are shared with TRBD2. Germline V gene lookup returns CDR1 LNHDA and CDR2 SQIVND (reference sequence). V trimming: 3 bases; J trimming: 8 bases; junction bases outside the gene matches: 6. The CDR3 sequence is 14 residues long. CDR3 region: CASSIGTSKYEQFF. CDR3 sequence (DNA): TGTGCCAGTAGTATCGGGACTAGTAAGTATGAGCAGTTCTTC.

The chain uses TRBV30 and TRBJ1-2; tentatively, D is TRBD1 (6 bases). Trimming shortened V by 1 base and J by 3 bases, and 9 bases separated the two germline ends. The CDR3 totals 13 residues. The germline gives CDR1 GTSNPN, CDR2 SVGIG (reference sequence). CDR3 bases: TGTGCCTGGAGTGGGGGGCGCGACTATGGCTACACCTTC. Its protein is CAWSGGRDYGYTF. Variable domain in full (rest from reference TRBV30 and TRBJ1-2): SQTIHQWPATLVQPVGSPLSLECTVEGTSNPNLYWYRQAAGRGLQLLFYSVGIGQISSEVPQNLSASRPQDRQFILSSKKLLLSDSGFYLCAWSGGRDYGYTFGSGTRLTVV.

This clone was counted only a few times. The CDR3 reads CASSSPTGANVLTF. The CDR3 bases are TGTGCCAGCAGCTCACCTACTGGGGCCAACGTCCTGACTTTC. The chain couples TRBV28 to TRBJ2-6; D gene ambiguous. Germline lookup yields CDR1 MDHEN and CDR2 SYDVKM. Trimming removed 6 bases from V and 2 bases from J, with 8 bases in between. This CDR3 has 14 residues.

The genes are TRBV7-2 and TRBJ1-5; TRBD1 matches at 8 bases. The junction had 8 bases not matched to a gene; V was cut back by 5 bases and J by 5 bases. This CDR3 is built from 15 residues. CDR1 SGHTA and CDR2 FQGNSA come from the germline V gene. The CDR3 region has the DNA TGTGCCAGCAGCCCGGAAGGACAGGGTTATCAGCCCCAGCATTTT. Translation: CASSPEGQGYQPQHF. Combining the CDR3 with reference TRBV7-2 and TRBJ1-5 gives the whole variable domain GAGVSQSPSNKVTEKGKDVELRCDPISGHTALYWYRQSLGQGLEFLIYFQGNSAPDKSGLPSDRFSAERTGGSVSTLTIQRTQQEDSAVYLCASSPEGQGYQPQHFGDGTRLSIL.

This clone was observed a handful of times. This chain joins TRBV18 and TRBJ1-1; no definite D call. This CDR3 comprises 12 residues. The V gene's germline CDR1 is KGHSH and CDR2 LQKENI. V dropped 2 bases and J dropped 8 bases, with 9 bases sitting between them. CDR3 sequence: CASSPGVTEAFF. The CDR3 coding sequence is TGTGCCAGCTCACCAGGCGTGACAGAAGCTTTCTTT.

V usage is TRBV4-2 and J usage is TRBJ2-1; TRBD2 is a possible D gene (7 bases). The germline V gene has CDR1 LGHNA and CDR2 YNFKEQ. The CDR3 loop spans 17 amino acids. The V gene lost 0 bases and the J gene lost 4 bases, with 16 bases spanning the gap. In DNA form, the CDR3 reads TGTGCCAGCAGCCAAGATCACGGGGGGCGGGAGTACAATGAGCAGTTCTTC. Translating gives CASSQDHGGREYNEQFF.

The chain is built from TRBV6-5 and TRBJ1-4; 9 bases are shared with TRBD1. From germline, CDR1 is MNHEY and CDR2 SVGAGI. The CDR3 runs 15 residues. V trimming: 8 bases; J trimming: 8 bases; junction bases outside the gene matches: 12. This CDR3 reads CASLGGTGQGEKLFF. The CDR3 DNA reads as TGTGCCAGCCTGGGTGGGACGGGACAGGGAGAAAAACTGTTTTTT.

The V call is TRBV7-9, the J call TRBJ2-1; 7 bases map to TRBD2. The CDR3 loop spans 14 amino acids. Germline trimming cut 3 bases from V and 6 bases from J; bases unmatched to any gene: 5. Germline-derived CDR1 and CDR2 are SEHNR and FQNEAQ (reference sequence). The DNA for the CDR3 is TGTGCCAGCAGCTTTTTAGCGGGCCTCAATGAGCAGTTCTTC. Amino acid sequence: CASSFLAGLNEQFF.

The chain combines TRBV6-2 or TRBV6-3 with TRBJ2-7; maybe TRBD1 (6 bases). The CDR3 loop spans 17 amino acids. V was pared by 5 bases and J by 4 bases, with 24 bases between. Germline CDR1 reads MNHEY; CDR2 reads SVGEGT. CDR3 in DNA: TGTGCCAGCAGTGATCCGGGACACGTAGGGATCCGGTACGAGCAGTACGTC. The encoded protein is CASSDPGHVGIRYEQYV.

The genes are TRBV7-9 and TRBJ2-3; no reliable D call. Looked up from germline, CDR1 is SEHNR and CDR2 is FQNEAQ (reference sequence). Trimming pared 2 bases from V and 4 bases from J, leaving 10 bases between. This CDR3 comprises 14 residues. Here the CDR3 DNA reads TGTGCCAGCAGCTTAAGGAGTCGAGCAGATACGCAGTATTTT. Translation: CASSLRSRADTQYF.

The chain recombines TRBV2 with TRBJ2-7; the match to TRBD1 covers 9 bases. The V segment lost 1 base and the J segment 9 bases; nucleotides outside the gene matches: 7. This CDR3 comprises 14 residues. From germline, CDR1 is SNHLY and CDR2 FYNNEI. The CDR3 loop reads CASSEERTGGGQYF. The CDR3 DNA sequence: TGTGCCAGCAGTGAAGAACGTACAGGGGGCGGGCAGTACTTC.

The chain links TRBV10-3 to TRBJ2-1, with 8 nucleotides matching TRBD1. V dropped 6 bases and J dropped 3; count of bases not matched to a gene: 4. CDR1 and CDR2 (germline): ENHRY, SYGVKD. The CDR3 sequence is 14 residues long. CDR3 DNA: TGTGCCATCAGGGGGACAGGAGACTACAATGAGCAGTTCTTC. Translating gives CAIRGTGDYNEQFF.

For the CDR3, the DNA is TGTGCCACCAGCAGAGATCCAGGAGGACTAGACGAGCAGTACGTC. Amino acid sequence: CATSRDPGGLDEQYV. J is TRBJ2-7 and V is TRBV15; 7 bases fit TRBD2. V shed 0 bases and J 5 bases; nucleotides not matched to a gene: 7. This CDR3 has 15 amino acids. CDR1 and CDR2 (germline): LNHNV, YYDKDF (reference sequence).

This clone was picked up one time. This CDR3 reads CASSLSGSHYGYTF. In DNA, the CDR3 is TGTGCCAGCAGTCTCTCGGGTAGTCACTATGGCTACACCTTC. V usage is TRBV27 and J usage is TRBJ1-2, with D unclear. Germline CDR1 reads MNHEY; CDR2 reads SMNVEV (reference sequence). The germline V and J ends were trimmed by 5 bases and 3 bases, with 13 bases remaining between them. The CDR3 is 14 amino acids.

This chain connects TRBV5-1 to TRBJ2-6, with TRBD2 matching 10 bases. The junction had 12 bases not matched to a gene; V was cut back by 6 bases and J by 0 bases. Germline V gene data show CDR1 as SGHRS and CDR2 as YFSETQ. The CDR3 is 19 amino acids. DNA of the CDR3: TGCGCCAGCAACCGGGGAAGGCTAGCGGGAGACTCTGGGGCCAACGTCCTGACTTTC. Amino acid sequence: CASNRGRLAGDSGANVLTF.

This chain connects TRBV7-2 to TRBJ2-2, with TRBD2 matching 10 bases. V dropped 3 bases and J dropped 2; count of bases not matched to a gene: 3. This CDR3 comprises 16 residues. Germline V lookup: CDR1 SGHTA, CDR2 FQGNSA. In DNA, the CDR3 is TGTGCCAGCAGCTTCCTAGCGGGAGCTAACACCGGGGAGCTGTTTTTT. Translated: CASSFLAGANTGELFF.

In DNA form, the CDR3 reads TGTGCCAGCAGCTCTACAGGAATCGGTGAGCAGTTCTTC. Protein sequence: CASSSTGIGEQFF. The V gene is TRBV7-2, the J gene TRBJ2-1; a possible D gene is TRBD1 (5 bases). The V and J ends lost 4 bases and 9 bases respectively, with 13 bases between them. This CDR3 has 13 amino acids. The germline V gene encodes CDR1 SGHTA and CDR2 FQGNSA. The full variable domain, its missing parts supplied by reference TRBV7-2 and TRBJ2-1, is GAGVSQSPSNKVTEKGKDVELRCDPISGHTALYWYRQSLGQGLEFLIYFQGNSAPDKSGLPSDRFSAERTGGSVSTLTIQRTQQEDSAVYLCASSSTGIGEQFFGPGTRLTVL.

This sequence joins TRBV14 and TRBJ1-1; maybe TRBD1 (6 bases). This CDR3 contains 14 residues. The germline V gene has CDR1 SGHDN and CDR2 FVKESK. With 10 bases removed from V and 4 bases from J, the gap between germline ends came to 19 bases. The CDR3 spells CATGPFAGVTEAFF. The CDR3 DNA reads TGTGCCACAGGGCCGTTTGCAGGGGTCACTGAAGCTTTCTTT.

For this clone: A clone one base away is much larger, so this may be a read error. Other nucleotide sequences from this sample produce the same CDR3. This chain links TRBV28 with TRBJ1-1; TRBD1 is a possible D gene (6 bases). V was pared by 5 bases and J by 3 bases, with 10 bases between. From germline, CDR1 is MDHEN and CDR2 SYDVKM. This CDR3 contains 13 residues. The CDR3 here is CASSPTGYTEAFF. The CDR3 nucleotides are TGTGCCAGCAGTCCCACAGGGTACACTGAAGCTTTCTTT.

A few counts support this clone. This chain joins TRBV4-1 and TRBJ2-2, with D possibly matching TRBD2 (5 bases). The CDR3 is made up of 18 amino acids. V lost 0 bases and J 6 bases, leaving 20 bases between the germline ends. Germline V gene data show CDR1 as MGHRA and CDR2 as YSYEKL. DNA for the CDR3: TGCGCCAGCAGCCAAGAACCGGCTAGCTGGGCCTTTGCCGGGGAGCTGTTTTTT. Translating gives CASSQEPASWAFAGELFF.

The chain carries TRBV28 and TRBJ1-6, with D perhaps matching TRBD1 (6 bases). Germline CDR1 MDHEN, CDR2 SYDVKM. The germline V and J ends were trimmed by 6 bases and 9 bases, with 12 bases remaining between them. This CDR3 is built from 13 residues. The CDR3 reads CASSTGSSSPLHF. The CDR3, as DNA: TGTGCCAGCAGCACAGGGAGCTCTTCACCCCTCCACTTT.